This TCR beta chain was sequenced for a study of cytomegalovirus exposure and HLA in healthy donors (dated by TCRdb to the late 2010s). About the investigation overall: An earlier analysis of some 550 of the donors reported 250 to 300 Gb of sequence data and 100 million to 140 million unique TCR beta sequences from roughly 180 million T cells. About 300 gigabases of sequencing data and around 80 million unique TCR sequences made up an early release that covered fewer than 650 HLA-typed donors. The genetic ancestry cluster associated with self-reported Caucasian donors included 81% of the approximately 430 genotyped donors. The aim of the study was to test whether cataloging public T cell receptors could identify signatures of past pathogen exposure. The study profiled the T cell repertoires of 666 subjects by immunosequencing and related them to cytomegalovirus serostatus. Along with the 666-subject first cohort, a separate validation cohort of about 110 different subjects was used. To predict cytomegalovirus infection status, the study brought together high-throughput TCR immunosequencing, statistical association of individual TCRs with disease status, and machine learning. To study patterns of TCR occurrence, a later analysis re-analyzed previously published TCR beta repertoires from 500 to 850 donors and added high-resolution HLA genotyping. In the later analysis, no new phenotypic data were used to find candidate immune exposures; instead, reliance was placed on TCR beta sequences and their occurrence across donors. An earlier analysis of 587 of the donors used high-throughput TCR beta sequencing to judge whether each TCR beta V gene segment behaved as functional or pseudogenic. Donor age, sex, ethnicity and CMV serostatus were compiled alongside the repertoire data. In a later genetic analysis, genome-wide SNP genotypes for about 60% of the 666 donors were used, and that subset was treated as a discovery cohort. All discovery cohort repertoires had been generated using a single sequencing platform. Both class I and class II loci were covered by HLA typing, at four-digit resolution. The number of typed donors differed by locus: about 620-630 for A, B, C, DRB1 and DQB1; 500 to 550 for DQA1; over 600 for DPA1; and roughly 490 for DPB1. Four to six DR-DQ haplotypes were handled as single units for association and clustering, since linkage in the cohort was strong. On average, 235,054 unique TCR beta nucleotide sequences were sequenced per donor among 300 to 500 genotyped donors of the cohort, with roughly 20% of those sequences being non-productive. Results the study describes overall, beyond this receptor: A total of roughly 160 TCR beta chains were listed by the study as associated with cytomegalovirus. In a later analysis, HLA-associated TCR beta chains showed more clonal expansion and lower generation probabilities than non-associated chains that were equally common. Some IMGT-functional V segments, including TRBV6-2 and TRBV6-3, could not be distinguished by the 87-base-pair reads and were therefore excluded. Correlated functional status among segregating V segments might reflect linkage disequilibrium, but an unknown experimental factor could not be ruled out. The cohort was sequenced for TCR beta chains only, and without alpha or paired-chain data the features that could be detected were limited. When HLA alleles, especially DR and DQ, strongly co-occurred, attributing TCR associations to individual alleles was difficult. A cluster of highly shared sequence variants was judged likely to be a technical artifact of the sequencing pipeline. Because counts were too low, more than 15 rarely observed V segments, including chromosome 9 orphons, were left out of the earlier analysis of 587 of the donors. Most TCR sequences were observed very rarely across donors, whereas some public TCRs were present in many individuals. In an earlier analysis of about 600 of the donors, most TCR beta V segments appeared in productive rearrangements about 87% or about 30% of the time, broadly matching IMGT annotations. A later analysis associated about 17,000 TCR beta sequences with specific HLA alleles at a false discovery rate of 0.05. V-gene and J-gene trimming of TCR beta chains was associated with a missense DCLRE1C variant in a later genetic analysis, and the association was replicated in an independent cohort. The only immune exposure information available for the cohort was CMV serostatus. The authors suggested that the approach could potentially be generalized to other disease states and immunological phenotypes. Cytomegalovirus status was reported to be diagnosed by the classifier with high specificity and sensitivity in both the original and validation cohorts. Most CMV-associated TCR beta chains appeared to be HLA-restricted in a later analysis, and the HLA associations seemed to be driven largely by CMV exposure. A further reported finding was that TCR beta sequences accurately predicted the HLA-A and HLA-B alleles for most subjects in the first cohort. Because HLA typing was unavailable for some donors at each locus, only the typed subset was used in association tests. Roughly uniform sequencing depth across donors was assumed in presence/absence analyses, although this assumption may not hold. In vitro tests confirmed that a few of the cytomegalovirus-associated TCR beta chains recognize cytomegalovirus antigens. In a later genetic analysis, fewer N-insertions in productive TCRs were reported among donors in an Asian-associated ancestry cluster than the roughly 700-donor mean. In a later analysis, several top co-occurrence clusters were reported to appear linked to parvovirus B19, influenza, CMV and Epstein-Barr virus. A later analysis found that TCR association rates varied across HLA loci, with DRB1 alleles showing the most associated TCRs and HLA-C alleles the fewest.

The cohort was made up of approximately 700 healthy bone marrow donors. Cohort members were all nominally healthy when sampled, although unrecorded immune exposures were likely present. The donor tested CMV seronegative, placing the donor among the 350 or so seronegative members of the cohort. A peripheral blood sample was collected from each donor, and TCR beta sequencing was performed on peripheral blood mononuclear cells. Genomic DNA extraction from the blood cell samples was performed with the Qiagen DNeasy Blood Extraction Kit. Concerning this clone itself: Its specific antigen is unknown. Base qualities are missing; no much larger clone stands one base away.

To prepare the library, the immunoSEQ multiplex PCR assay was applied. A mixture of 60 forward primers for TCR Vbeta segments and 13 reverse primers for TCR Jbeta segments was used in the multiplex PCR. A multiplex PCR assay on genomic DNA amplified the CDR3 region of rearranged TCR beta genes. The Illumina HiSeq System was used to sequence the amplified TCR beta libraries as 87-base-pair reads. The paper's data handling went like this. Across the 666 repertoires, a later analysis counted 75 million to 90 million unique TCR beta chains, 9.5 million to 13 million of which were shared by at least two donors. A nearest-neighbor algorithm error-corrected the raw reads and collapsed the reads into unique sequences, merging closely related sequences to remove PCR and sequencing errors. V, D and J gene segments were assigned by aligning CDR3 sequences to IMGT reference sequences. For a sequence to be retained, a match of at least six nucleotides was required to both a V gene segment and a J gene segment. A rearrangement counted as productive if the CDR3 had no stop codons and remained in frame with V and J, and every other rearrangement counted as non-productive. Following IMGT convention, CDR3 was defined as the stretch from the second conserved V-encoded cysteine up to the conserved J-encoded phenylalanine. In an earlier analysis of roughly 580 of the donors, sequences lacking an unambiguous match to a single V gene segment were excluded. An earlier analysis of a few hundred of the donors called V segments functional above 56.7% productive rearrangements and segregating when the between-donor standard deviation exceeded 5%. A statistical classification framework was developed to diagnose cytomegalovirus status using the catalog of TCR beta chain sequences. V and J gene assignment, in a later analysis, came from comparing TCR nucleotide sequences with IMGT/GENE-DB human TR gene sequences. The TCRdist pipeline was used in a later analysis to assign CDR3 sequences and most-parsimonious VDJ recombination scenarios. In a later analysis, every TCR beta chain was defined by the combination of its CDR3 amino acid sequence and its V-gene family, and reads without a unique V-gene family were dropped. In a later analysis, nearly 600 highly shared, low-generation-probability nucleotide sequences were removed to address suspected cross-contamination and a sequencing artifact. A later analysis calculated a clonal expansion index for each public chain from normalized within-repertoire ranks of inferred template counts. Generation probabilities in a later analysis came from a VDJ recombination model fitted to out-of-frame rearrangements, and those results were checked against IGoR. In a later analysis, hypergeometric tests were used to score TCR-TCR, TCR-HLA and TCR-CMV co-occurrence, with a repertoire-size bias correction applied to TCR pairs. False discovery rates were estimated in a later analysis by permuting HLA or CMV assignments 20 times. In a later analysis, co-occurring TCRs were grouped with DBSCAN, and TCRdist sequence similarity was added when clustering was performed within HLA-allele-positive subsets. Co-occurrence clustering excluded repertoires with fewer than 30,000 or more than 120,000 public chains, plus five with anomalous nucleotide sharing. TCRdb took over this immuneACCESS table, retaining in-frame rearrangements with V and J assigned. Such tables are incomplete; in checked studies, under half of the missing clones stem from an unresolved V gene, and the remainder is unexplained. V and J calls plus clone size are reproduced from that table; the DNA served to infer D and trimming. The sample yields 100,000 to 150,000 clones; roughly 83% were counted once. 0.95% to 1.5% of the sample is in the top ten clones.

Based on the germline V gene (reference sequence), the CDR1 and CDR2 sequences are MNHEY and SMNVEV. The CDR3 runs 15 residues from the cysteine to the phenylalanine. Of the read, only the CDR3 DNA is kept; its 45 bases are in frame from base 1. The V end loses 8 bases and the J end loses 3 bases, and a stretch of 18 bases separates them. The specimen sequenced was PBMCs. The TCR comes from a girl aged 2 to 9 in good health and CMV-seronegative. The sequence links TRBV27 to TRBJ2-3; the D region possibly corresponds to TRBD2 (7 bases align). The DNA sequence is as follows: TGTGCCAGCGCTCAGCGGGACACCTGGACAGATACGCAGTATTTT. The translation is CASAQRDTWTDTQYF.